This TCR beta chain was sequenced during a study of T-cell memory formation after mild COVID-19. MiXCR, run by TCRdb on the 5' RACE reads, gives a single entry per CDR3 protein. The sample shows roughly 620,000 distinct CDR3 sequences, about 20% of them seen only once. CDR3 size: 16 residues. The V and J ends lost 0 bases and 4 bases respectively, with 13 bases between them. In germline, CDR1 is SGHKS, CDR2 YYEKEE (reference sequence). The chain carries TRBV5-5 and TRBJ2-2; a weak D match, TRBD1 (6 bases). The sequencing input was PBMCs or a T cell subset sorted from them (not recorded which). This clonotype originated in an adult woman who had mild COVID-19 (a few samples of this study predate the infection). Cell type and time point are not known. The CDR3 region has the DNA TGTGCCAGCAGCTTGGATTGGACAGAACTCACCGGGGAGCTGTTTTTT. Its protein product is CASSLDWTELTGELFF.